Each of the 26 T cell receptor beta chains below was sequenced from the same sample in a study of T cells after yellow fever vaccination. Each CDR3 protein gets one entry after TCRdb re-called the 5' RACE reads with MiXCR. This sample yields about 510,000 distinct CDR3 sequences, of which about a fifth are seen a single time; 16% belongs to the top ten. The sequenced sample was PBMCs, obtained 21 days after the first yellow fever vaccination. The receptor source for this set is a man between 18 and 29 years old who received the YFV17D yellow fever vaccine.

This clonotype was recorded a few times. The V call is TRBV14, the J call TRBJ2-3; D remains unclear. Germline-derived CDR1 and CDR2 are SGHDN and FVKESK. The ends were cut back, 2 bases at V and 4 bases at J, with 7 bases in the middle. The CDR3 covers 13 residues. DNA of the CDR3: TGTGCCAGCAGCCAAAGGTCCCCAGATACGCAGTATTTT. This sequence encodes CASSQRSPDTQYF.

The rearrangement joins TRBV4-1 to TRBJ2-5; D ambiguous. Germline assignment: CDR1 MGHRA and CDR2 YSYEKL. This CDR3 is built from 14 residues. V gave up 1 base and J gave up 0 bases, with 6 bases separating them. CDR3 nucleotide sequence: TGCGCCAGCAGCCAAGTTGAGTACCAAGAGACCCAGTACTTC. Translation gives CASSQVEYQETQYF.

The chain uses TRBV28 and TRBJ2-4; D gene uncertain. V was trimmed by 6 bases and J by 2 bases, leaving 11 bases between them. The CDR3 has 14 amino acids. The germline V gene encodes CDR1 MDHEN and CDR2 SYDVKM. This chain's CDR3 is CASRKSGTKNIQYF. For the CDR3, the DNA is TGTGCCAGCAGGAAGAGTGGAACCAAAAACATTCAGTACTTC.

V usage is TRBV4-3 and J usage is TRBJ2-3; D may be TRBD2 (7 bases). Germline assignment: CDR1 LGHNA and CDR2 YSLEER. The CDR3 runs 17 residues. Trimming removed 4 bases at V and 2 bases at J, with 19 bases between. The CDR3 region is CASSRGGAPPITDTQYF. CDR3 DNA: TGCGCCAGCAGCCGCGGGGGCGCACCACCGATCACAGATACGCAGTATTTT.

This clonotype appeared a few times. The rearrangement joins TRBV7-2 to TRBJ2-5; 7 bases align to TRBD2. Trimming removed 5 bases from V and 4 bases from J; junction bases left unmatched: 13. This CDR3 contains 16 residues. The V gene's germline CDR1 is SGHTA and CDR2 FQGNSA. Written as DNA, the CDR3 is TGTGCCAGCAGCGCTGGGGGGGTTCCGTTTCTAGAGACCCAGTACTTC. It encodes CASSAGGVPFLETQYF.

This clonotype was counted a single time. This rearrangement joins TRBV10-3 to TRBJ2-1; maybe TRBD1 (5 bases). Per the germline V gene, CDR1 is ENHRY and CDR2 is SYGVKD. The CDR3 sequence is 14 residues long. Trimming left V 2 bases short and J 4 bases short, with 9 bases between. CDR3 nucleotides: TGTGCCATCAGTGAGCAGGGCACTTACAATGAGCAGTTCTTC. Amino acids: CAISEQGTYNEQFF.

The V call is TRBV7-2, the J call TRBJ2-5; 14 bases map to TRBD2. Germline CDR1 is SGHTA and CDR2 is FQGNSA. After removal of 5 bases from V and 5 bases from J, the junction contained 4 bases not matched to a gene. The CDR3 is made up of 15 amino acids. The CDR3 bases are TGTGCCAGCAGCGGGACTAGCGGGGGTGGGGAGACCCAGTACTTC. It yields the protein CASSGTSGGGETQYF.

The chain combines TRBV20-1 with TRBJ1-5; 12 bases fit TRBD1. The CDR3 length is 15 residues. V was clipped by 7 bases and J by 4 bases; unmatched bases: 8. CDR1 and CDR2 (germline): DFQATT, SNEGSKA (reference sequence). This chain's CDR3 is CSVPGQGASNQPQHF. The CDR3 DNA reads TGCAGTGTACCGGGACAGGGGGCAAGTAATCAGCCCCAGCATTTT.

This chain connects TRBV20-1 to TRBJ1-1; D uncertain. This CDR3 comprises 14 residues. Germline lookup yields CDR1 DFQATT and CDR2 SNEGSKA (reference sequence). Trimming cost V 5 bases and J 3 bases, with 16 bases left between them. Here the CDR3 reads CSADFEGSDTEAFF. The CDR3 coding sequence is TGCAGTGCTGATTTTGAGGGAAGTGACACTGAAGCTTTCTTT.

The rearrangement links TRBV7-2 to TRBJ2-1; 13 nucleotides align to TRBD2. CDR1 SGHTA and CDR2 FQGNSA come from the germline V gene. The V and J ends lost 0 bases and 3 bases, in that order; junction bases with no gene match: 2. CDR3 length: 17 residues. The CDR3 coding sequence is TGTGCCAGCAGCTTAGCCCGGACTAGCGGGGGCTACAATGAGCAGTTCTTC. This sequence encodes CASSLARTSGGYNEQFF. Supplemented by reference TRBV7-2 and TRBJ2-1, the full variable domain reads GAGVSQSPSNKVTEKGKDVELRCDPISGHTALYWYRQSLGQGLEFLIYFQGNSAPDKSGLPSDRFSAERTGGSVSTLTIQRTQQEDSAVYLCASSLARTSGGYNEQFFGPGTRLTVL.

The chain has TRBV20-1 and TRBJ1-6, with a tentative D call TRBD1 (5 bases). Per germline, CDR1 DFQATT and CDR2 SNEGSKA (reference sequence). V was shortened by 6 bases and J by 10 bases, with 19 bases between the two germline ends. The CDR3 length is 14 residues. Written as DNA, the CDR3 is TGCAGTGCCCCGAGGGGAGACCGTGCCTCACCCCTCCACTTT. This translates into CSAPRGDRASPLHF.

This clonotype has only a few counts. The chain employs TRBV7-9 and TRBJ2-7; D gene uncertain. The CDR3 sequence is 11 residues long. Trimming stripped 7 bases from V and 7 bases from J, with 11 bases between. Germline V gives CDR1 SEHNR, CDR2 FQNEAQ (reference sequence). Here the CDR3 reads CASTYMAEQYF. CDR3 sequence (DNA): TGTGCCAGCACCTACATGGCGGAGCAGTACTTC.

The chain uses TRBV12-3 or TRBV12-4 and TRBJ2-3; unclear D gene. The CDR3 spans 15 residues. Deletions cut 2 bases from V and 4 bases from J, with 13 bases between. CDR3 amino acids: CASSLSTPGSDTQYF. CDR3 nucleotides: TGTGCCAGCAGTTTATCTACCCCCGGGTCAGATACGCAGTATTTT.

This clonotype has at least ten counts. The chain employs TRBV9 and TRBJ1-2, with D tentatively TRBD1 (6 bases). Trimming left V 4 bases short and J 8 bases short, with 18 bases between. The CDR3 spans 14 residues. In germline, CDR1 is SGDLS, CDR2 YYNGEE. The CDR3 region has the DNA TGTGCCAGCAGCTCGACAGGAGTCCAAGGAGGCTACACCTTC. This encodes CASSSTGVQGGYTF.

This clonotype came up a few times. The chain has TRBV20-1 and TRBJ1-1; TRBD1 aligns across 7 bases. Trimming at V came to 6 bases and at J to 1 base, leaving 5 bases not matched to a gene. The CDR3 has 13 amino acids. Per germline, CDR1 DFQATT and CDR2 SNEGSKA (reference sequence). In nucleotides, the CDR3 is TGCAGTGCAGGGGCAGGGGGGAACACTGAAGCTTTCTTT. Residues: CSAGAGGNTEAFF.

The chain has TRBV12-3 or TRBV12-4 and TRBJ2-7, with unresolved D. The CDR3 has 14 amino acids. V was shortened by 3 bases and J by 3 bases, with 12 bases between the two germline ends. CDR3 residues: CASSLPVDFYEQYV. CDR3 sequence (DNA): TGTGCCAGCAGTTTGCCCGTTGACTTCTACGAGCAGTACGTC.

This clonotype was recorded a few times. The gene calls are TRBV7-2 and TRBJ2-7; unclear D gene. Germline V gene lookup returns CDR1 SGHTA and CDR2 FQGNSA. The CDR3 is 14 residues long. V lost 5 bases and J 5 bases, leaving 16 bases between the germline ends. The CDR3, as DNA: TGTGCCAGCAGCCCGATGGGTCAACTACACGAGCAGTACTTC. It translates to CASSPMGQLHEQYF.

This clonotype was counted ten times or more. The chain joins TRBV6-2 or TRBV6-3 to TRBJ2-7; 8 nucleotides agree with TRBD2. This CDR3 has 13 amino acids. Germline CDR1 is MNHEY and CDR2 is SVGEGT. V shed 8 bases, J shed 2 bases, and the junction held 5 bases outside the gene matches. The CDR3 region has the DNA TGTGCCAGCTTACCGGGACTAGCCTACGAGCAGTACTTC. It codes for CASLPGLAYEQYF.

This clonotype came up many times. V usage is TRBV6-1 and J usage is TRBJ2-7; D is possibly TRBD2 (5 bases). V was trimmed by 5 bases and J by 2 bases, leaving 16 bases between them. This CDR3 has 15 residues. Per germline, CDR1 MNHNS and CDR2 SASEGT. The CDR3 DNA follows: TGTGCCAGCAGTACCCCGGACGGAGGTACCTACGAGCAGTACGTC. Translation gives CASSTPDGGTYEQYV.

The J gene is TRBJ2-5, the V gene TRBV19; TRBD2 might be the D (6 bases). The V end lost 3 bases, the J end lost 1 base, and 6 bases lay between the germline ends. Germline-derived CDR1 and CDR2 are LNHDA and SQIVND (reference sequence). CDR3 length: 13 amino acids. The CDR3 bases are TGTGCCAGTAGTATGCGGGGCCAAGAGACCCAGTACTTC. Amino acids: CASSMRGQETQYF.

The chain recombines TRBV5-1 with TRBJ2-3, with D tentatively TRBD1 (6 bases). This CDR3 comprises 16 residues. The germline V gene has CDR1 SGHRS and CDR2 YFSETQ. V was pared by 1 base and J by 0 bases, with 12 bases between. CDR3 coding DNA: TGCGCCAGCAGCTTGATGGCGCAGGGGAGCACAGATACGCAGTATTTT. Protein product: CASSLMAQGSTDTQYF. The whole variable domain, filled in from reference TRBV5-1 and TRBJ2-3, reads KAGVTQTPRYLIKTRGQQVTLSCSPISGHRSVSWYQQTPGQGLQFLFEYFSETQRNKGNFPGRFSGRQFSNSRSEMNVSTLELGDSALYLCASSLMAQGSTDTQYFGPGTRLTVL.

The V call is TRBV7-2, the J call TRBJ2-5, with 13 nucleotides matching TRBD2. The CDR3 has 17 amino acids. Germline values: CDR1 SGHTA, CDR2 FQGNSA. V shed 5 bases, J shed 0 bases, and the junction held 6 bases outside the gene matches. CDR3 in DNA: TGTGCCAGCAGCCCCTGGACTAGCGGGGGTTACCAAGAGACCCAGTACTTC. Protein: CASSPWTSGGYQETQYF.

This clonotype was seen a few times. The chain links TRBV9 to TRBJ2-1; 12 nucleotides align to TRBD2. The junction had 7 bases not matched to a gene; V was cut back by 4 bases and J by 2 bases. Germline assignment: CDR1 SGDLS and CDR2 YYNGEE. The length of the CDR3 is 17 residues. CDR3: CASSPGLAGDAYNEQFF. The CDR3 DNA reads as TGTGCCAGCAGCCCGGGACTAGCGGGTGATGCCTACAATGAGCAGTTCTTC.

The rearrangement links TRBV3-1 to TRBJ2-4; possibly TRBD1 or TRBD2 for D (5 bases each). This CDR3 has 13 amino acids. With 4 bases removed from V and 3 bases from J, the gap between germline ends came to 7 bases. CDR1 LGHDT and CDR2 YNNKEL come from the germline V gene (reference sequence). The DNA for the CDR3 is TGTGCCAGCAGCCGAGGGGTCAAAAACATTCAGTACTTC. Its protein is CASSRGVKNIQYF.

CDR3 residues: CASSASGTVNTEAFF. CDR3 bases: TGTGCCAGTAGTGCATCCGGGACAGTGAACACTGAAGCTTTCTTT. The chain employs TRBV19 and TRBJ1-1; 7 positions match TRBD1. V trimming: 5 bases; J trimming: 0 bases; junction bases outside the gene matches: 6. The CDR3 is made up of 15 amino acids. Germline V lookup: CDR1 LNHDA, CDR2 SQIVND (reference sequence). The variable domain in full, with the rest retrieved from reference TRBV19 and TRBJ1-1, is DGGITQSPKYLFRKEGQNVTLSCEQNLNHDAMYWYRQDPGQGLRLIYYSQIVNDFQKGDIAEGYSVSREKKESFPLTVTSAQKNPTAFYLCASSASGTVNTEAFFGQGTRLTVV.

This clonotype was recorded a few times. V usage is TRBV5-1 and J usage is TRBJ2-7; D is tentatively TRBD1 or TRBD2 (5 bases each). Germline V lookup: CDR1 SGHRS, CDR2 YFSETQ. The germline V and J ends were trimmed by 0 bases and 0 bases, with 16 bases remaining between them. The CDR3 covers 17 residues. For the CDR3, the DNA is TGCGCCAGCAGCTTGGACAGTTTGGGACGTGACTCCTACGAGCAGTACTTC. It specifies CASSLDSLGRDSYEQYF.